Listed below are T cell receptor beta chains from one sample, sequenced in a study of monozygotic twins with cystic fibrosis. The method was immunoSEQ multiplex PCR; TCRdb's version includes in-frame clones alone and lacks a portion of them. The repertoire holds about 10,000 clones, with over 99% as singletons. Material for sequencing was blood. Receptors originate from a man aged 18 to 29 with cystic fibrosis. Each CDR3 is given with its conserved first and last residue. A D gene is named only where the DNA matches it firmly. The listing skips clone size in some rows; elsewhere it reads once, few, many or a size class.

>NA|TRBJ2-7|TRBV27|NA
CASRLRVPYEQYF
TGTGCCAGCAGACTCAGGGTCCCCTACGAGCAGTACTTC
>NA|TRBJ2-1|TRBV7-2|NA
CASREQSSYNEQFF
TGTGCCAGCAGAGAGCAAAGCTCCTACAATGAGCAGTTCTTC
>NA|TRBJ2-3|TRBV30|TRBD2
CAWGLAGETDTQYF
TGTGCCTGGGGACTAGCGGGAGAAACAGATACGCAGTATTTT
>NA|TRBJ1-5|TRBV5-6|TRBD1
CASSFGTGGTQPQHF
TGTGCCAGCAGCTTCGGGACAGGGGGCACTCAGCCCCAGCATTTT
>NA|TRBJ2-1|TRBV29-1|NA
CSVDPGGDEQFF
TGCAGCGTTGACCCGGGGGGCGATGAGCAGTTCTTC
>NA|TRBJ2-4|TRBV21-1|NA
CASSKGEGGAKNIQYF
TGTGCCAGCAGCAAAGGCGAAGGGGGGGCCAAAAACATTCAGTACTTC
>once|TRBJ2-7|TRBV9|TRBD1
CASSVEVRGFEQYF
TGTGCCAGCAGCGTAGAGGTCAGGGGGTTCGAGCAGTACTTC
>NA|TRBJ2-1|TRBV5-1|NA
CASSPGLSSYNEQFF
TGCGCCAGCAGCCCCGGACTGAGCTCCTACAATGAGCAGTTCTTC
>NA|TRBJ2-5|TRBV15|TRBD1
CATSRPDRAQATQYF
TGTGCCACCAGCAGACCTGACAGGGCCCAGGCGACCCAGTACTTC
>NA|TRBJ2-1|TRBV6-1|NA
CASISQGSRYEQFF
TGTGCCAGCATTTCCCAGGGTAGCAGGTATGAGCAGTTCTTC